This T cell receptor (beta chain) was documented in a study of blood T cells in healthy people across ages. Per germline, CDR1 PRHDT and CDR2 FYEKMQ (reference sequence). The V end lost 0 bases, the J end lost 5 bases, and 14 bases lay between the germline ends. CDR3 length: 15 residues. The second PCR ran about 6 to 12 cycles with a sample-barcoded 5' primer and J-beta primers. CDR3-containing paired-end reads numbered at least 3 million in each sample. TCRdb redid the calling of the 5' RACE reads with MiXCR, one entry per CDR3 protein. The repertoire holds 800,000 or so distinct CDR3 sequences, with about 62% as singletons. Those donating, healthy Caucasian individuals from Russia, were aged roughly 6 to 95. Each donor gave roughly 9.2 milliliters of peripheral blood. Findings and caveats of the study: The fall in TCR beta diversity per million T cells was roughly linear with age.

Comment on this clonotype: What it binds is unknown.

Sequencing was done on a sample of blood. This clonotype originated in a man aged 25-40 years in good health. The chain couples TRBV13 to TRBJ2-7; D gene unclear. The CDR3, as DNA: TGTGCCAGCAGCTTAGGCCTGGGCCAACTGGACGAGCAGTACTTC. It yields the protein CASSLGLGQLDEQYF.